Listed here are 5 T cell receptor beta chains from one sample, sequenced in a study of blood T cells in healthy people across ages. Sample-barcoded 5' priming and a J-beta primer mix drove a second PCR of 7 to 11 cycles. MiXCR, applied by TCRdb to the 5' RACE reads, yields one record per CDR3 protein. The table has around 1.5 million distinct CDR3 sequences, approximately 42% seen once. Sequenced input: blood. The receptors derive from a woman between 18 and 29 years old in good health.

This clonotype was seen more than once but under ten times. This chain uses TRBV12-3 or TRBV12-4 with TRBJ2-5; no clear D gene. The CDR3 has 11 residues. V gave up 2 bases and J gave up 11 bases, with 9 bases separating them. The CDR3 DNA sequence: TGTGCCAGCAGTTTAACATTCGGGCAGTACTTC. Translation gives CASSLTFGQYF.

This rearrangement joins TRBV29-1 to TRBJ2-4; 8 bases agree with TRBD1. The J call may be mistaken, given a closer DNA end match to TRBJ2-5. The germline CDR1 and CDR2 sequences are SQVTM and ANQGSEA. The CDR3 sequence is 14 residues long. The CDR3 DNA reads TGCAGCGTTGCTGTAACAGGGGGACGGGAGACCCAGTACTTC. Its translation: CSVAVTGGRETQYF.

The rearrangement joins TRBV5-4 to TRBJ2-7, with 7 bases lining up with TRBD1. With 4 bases clipped from V and 0 bases from J, the junction kept 7 bases outside the gene matches. The CDR3 is 15 amino acids. Germline V gene sequence: CDR1 SGHNT, CDR2 YYREEE (reference sequence). For the CDR3, the DNA is TGTGCCAGCAGCCCGACAGGGATCCTCTCCTACGAGCAGTACTTC. It is translated as CASSPTGILSYEQYF.

The chain couples TRBV7-2 to TRBJ2-5, with 9 bases that match TRBD2. This CDR3 contains 15 residues. The V and J ends lost 5 bases and 2 bases, in that order; junction bases with no gene match: 6. Germline V lookup: CDR1 SGHTA, CDR2 FQGNSA. The CDR3: CASSHQTSGQETQYF. Written as DNA, the CDR3 is TGTGCCAGCAGCCATCAGACTAGCGGACAAGAGACCCAGTACTTC.

This clonotype was observed a handful of times. V usage is TRBV28 and J usage is TRBJ2-7, with D unresolved. The V end lost 7 bases, the J end lost 1 base, and 11 bases lay between the germline ends. The CDR3 has 13 residues. Per the germline V gene, CDR1 is MDHEN and CDR2 is SYDVKM. Here the CDR3 DNA reads TGTGCCAGCACTAGAGGAATATCCTACGAGCAGTACTTC. It is translated as CASTRGISYEQYF.